Below are 7 T cell receptor beta chains sequenced from a single sample in a study of tumor-infiltrating lymphocytes in primary liver carcinoma. Total RNA amounting to around 540 ng was the source from which TCR beta cDNA was made with a constant-region primer. Researchers made the TCR beta libraries by running three nested multiplex PCR rounds with slightly modified ARM-PCR. For approximately 10 cycles apiece, the opening two PCR rounds ran with TRBV1-TRBV30 forward primers and a C-beta reverse primer. TCRdb itself ran the multiplex PCR reads through MiXCR, one entry per CDR3 protein. Here the sample spans under 130,000 distinct CDR3 sequences, roughly 80% being singletons. RNA and DNA were co-extracted from approximately 20-30 mg of unsorted bulk tissue. Specimen: liver tumor tissue from sampling region 3. Subset noted: tumor region T3, left-lateral pole. The receptors come from a man in his forties or fifties with primary liver carcinoma and hepatitis B virus infection.

In regard to this clonotype: One junction end does not reproduce the germline sequence, and a read error may be involved. This chain links TRBV4-3 with TRBJ2-6, with D possibly being TRBD2 (6 bases). Germline CDR1 and CDR2: LGHNA and YSLEER. The CDR3 is 17 residues long. Here the CDR3 reads CVSSRDGSGRGANVMTF. DNA of the CDR3: TGCGTCAGCAGCCGAGATGGGTCAGGGCGCGGGGCCAACGTCATGACTTTC.

With regard to this clonotype: At one end the junction does not follow the germline gene, possibly because of a read error. This chain links TRBV4-1 with TRBJ2-3, with 12 bases fitting TRBD2. The CDR3 extends over 17 amino acids. Per the germline V gene, CDR1 is MGHRA and CDR2 is YSYEKL. The CDR3 reads CASSQDRTSGNTDTQYF. CDR3 sequence (DNA): TGCGCCAGCAGTCAAGATCGGACTAGCGGGAACACAGATACGCAGTATTTC.

On this clonotype itself: The junction departs from germline at one end; a sequencing error may be responsible. The V call is TRBV14, the J call TRBJ2-2; 7 bases are shared with TRBD2. The CDR3 sequence is 11 residues long. Per the germline V gene, CDR1 is SGHDN and CDR2 is FVKESK. CDR3 DNA: TGTACCAGCAGCCAAGTGCGGGAGCAGTTTTTT. The encoded protein is CTSSQVREQFF. The full variable domain, its missing parts supplied by reference TRBV14 and TRBJ2-2, is EAGVTQFPSHSVIEKGQTVTLRCDPISGHDNLYWYRRVMGKEIKFLLHFVKESKQDESGMPNNRFLAERTGGTYSTLKVQPAELEDSGVYFCTSSQVREQFFGEGSRLTVL.

About this clonotype itself: This likely comes from a read error, as the CDR3 has no conserved phenylalanine or tryptophan at its end. The chain uses TRBV12-3 or TRBV12-4 and TRBJ2-5, with 8 bases matching TRBD1. The V and J ends lost 6 bases and 3 bases, in that order; junction bases with no gene match: 9. This CDR3 has 15 amino acids. The CDR3 DNA reads as TGTGCCAGCAGCCCCTGGACAGGGATCGAAGAGACCCAGTACTTA. Translating gives CASSPWTGIEETQYL.

A remark on this clonotype: One end of the junction does not line up with germline, which may come from a read error. V and J are TRBV6-6 and TRBJ2-7; 12 nucleotides match TRBD2. This CDR3 spans 20 amino acids. Germline lookup yields CDR1 MNHNY and CDR2 SVGAGI (reference sequence). The CDR3 nucleotides read TGTGTCAGCAGCCCCAGACTAGCGGGAGTCGGAATTCGCTCATCGTACGAGCAGTACTTC. This translates into CVSSPRLAGVGIRSSYEQYF.

The chain couples TRBV10-2 to TRBJ2-7, with 9 bases fitting TRBD1. Per the germline V gene, CDR1 is WSHSY and CDR2 is SAAADI. The CDR3 is 14 residues long. CDR3 coding DNA: TGCACCACATACACGACAGGGGGTACTTACGAGCAGTACTTC. It is translated as CTTYTTGGTYEQYF.

A remark on this clonotype: Because the CDR3 is missing its conserved closing phenylalanine or tryptophan, this is likely a read error. J is TRBJ1-2 and V is TRBV7-9; D is unresolved. V lost 8 bases, J lost 4 bases, and 17 bases lay in between. This CDR3 spans 14 amino acids. Germline V gives CDR1 SEHNR, CDR2 FQNEAQ (reference sequence). The CDR3 nucleotides read TGTGCCAGCGCATTGGGTTCAGGCATCTATGGCTACACCCTC. Translation gives CASALGSGIYGYTL.